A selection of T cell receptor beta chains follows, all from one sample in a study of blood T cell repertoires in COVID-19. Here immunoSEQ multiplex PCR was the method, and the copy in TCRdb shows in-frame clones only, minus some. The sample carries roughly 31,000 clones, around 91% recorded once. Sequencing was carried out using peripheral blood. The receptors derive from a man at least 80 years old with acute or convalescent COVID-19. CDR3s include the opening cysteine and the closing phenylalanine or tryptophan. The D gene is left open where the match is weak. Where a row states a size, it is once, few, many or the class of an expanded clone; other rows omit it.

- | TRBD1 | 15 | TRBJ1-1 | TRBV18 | TGTGCCAGCTCACCTCCTGGACAGGGAAACACTGAAGCTTTCTTT | CASSPPGQGNTEAFF
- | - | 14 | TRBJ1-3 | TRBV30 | TGTGCCTCCGCTGGGGCAGGGTATGGAAACACCATATATTTT | CASAGAGYGNTIYF
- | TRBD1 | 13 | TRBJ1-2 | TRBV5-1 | TGCGCCAGCAGCTCGACAGGGAACTATGGCTACACCTTC | CASSSTGNYGYTF
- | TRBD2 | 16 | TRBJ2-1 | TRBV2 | TGTGCCAGCTCTGTAGCGGGGGGTCCGGTTCTCAATGAGCAGTTCTTC | CASSVAGGPVLNEQFF
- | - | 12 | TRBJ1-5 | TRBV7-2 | TGTGCCAGCAGCCCCTATAATCAGCCCCAGCATTTT | CASSPYNQPQHF
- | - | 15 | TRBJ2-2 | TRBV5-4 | TGTGCCAGCAGCTTGGGTCCCGCGAACACCGGGGAGCTGTTTTTT | CASSLGPANTGELFF
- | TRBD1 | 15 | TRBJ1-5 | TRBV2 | TGTGCCAGCAGTTCTGAACAGGGGGCCTATCAGCCCCAGCATTTT | CASSSEQGAYQPQHF
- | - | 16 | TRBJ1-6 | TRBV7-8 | TGTGCCAGCAGCCTAGGACTTAGCTCCTATAATTCACCCCTCCACTTT | CASSLGLSSYNSPLHF
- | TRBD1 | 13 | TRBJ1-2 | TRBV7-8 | TGTGCCAGCACTACCCTGACAGGGAATGGCTACACCTTC | CASTTLTGNGYTF
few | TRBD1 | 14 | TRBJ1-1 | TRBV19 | TGTGCCAGTAGTATAGCGAGGGGGCTCGCTGAAGCTTTCTTT | CASSIARGLAEAFF
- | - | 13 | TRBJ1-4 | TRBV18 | TGTGCCAGCTCCCGCGCAACTAATGAAAAACTGTTTTTT | CASSRATNEKLFF
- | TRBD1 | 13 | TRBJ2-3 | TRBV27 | TGTGCCAGCATGAGACAGGGAACAGATACGCAGTATTTT | CASMRQGTDTQYF
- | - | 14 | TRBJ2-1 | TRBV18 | TGTGCCAGCTCACACGGTAGCTCCTACAATGAGCAGTTCTTC | CASSHGSSYNEQFF
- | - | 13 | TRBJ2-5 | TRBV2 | TGTGCCAGCAACAGGGTGTACCAAGAGACCCAGTACTTC | CASNRVYQETQYF
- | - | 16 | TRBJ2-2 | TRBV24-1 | TGTGCCACCTCCTCCCGGACAGCCCATAACACCGGGGAGCTGTTTTTT | CATSSRTAHNTGELFF
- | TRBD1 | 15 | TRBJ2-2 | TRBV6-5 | TGTGCCAGCAGGACCGGGACAGTAAACACCGGGGAGCTGTTTTTT | CASRTGTVNTGELFF
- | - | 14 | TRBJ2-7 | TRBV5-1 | TGCGCCAGCGGCCCGGGGAGCCTCTCCTACGAGCAGTACTTC | CASGPGSLSYEQYF
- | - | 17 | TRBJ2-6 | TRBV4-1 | TGCGCCAGCAGCCAAGAGGCAGGCCGCTCTGGGGCCAACGTCCTGACTTTC | CASSQEAGRSGANVLTF
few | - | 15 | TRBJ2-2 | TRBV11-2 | TGTGCCAGCAGCTTAAGGGGCGCCAACACCGGGGAGCTGTTTTTT | CASSLRGANTGELFF
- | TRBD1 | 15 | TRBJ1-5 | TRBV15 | TGTGCCACCAGCAGGACAGGGATGAGCAATCAGCCCCAGCATTTT | CATSRTGMSNQPQHF
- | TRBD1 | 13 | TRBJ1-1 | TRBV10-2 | TGCGCCAGCAGGGATACAGGGGCTCGGTCGGCTTTCTTT | CASRDTGARSAFF
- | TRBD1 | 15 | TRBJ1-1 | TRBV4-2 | TGTGCCAGCAGTGCGAAGATGGACAGGGCGTATGAAGCTTTCTTT | CASSAKMDRAYEAFF
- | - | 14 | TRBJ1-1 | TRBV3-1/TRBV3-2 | TGTGCCAGCAGCCCAGGGTCGGCGAAAACTGAAGCTTTCTTT | CASSPGSAKTEAFF
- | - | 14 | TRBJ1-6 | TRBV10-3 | TGTGCCATCAGCCCGACAGATGATAATTCACCCCTCCACTTT | CAISPTDDNSPLHF
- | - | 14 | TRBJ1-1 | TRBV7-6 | TGTGCCAGCACCCTGGGGGGTGGCCACACTGAAGCTTTCTTT | CASTLGGGHTEAFF
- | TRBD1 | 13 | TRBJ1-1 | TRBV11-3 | TGTGCCAGCAGCTCCACAGGGGTTACTGAAGCTTTCTTT | CASSSTGVTEAFF
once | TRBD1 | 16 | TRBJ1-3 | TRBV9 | TGTGCCAGCAGCGTACAGGGGGTCAGCTCTGGAAACACCATATATTTT | CASSVQGVSSGNTIYF
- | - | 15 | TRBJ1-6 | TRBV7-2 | TGTGCCAGCAGCTTCACTAACTTGTATAATTCACCCCTCCACTTT | CASSFTNLYNSPLHF
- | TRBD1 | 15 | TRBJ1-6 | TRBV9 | TGTGCCAGCAGCTGGACCGGGACAGAGAATTCACCCCTCCACTTT | CASSWTGTENSPLHF
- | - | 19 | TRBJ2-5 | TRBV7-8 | TGTGCCAGCAGCTTAGGAAGACAGACCACATCTTCGAGACAAGAGACCCAGTACTTC | CASSLGRQTTSSRQETQYF
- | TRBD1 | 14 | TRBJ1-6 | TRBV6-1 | TGTGCCAGCAGTGAGACAGGGGGGAATTCACCCCTCCACTTT | CASSETGGNSPLHF
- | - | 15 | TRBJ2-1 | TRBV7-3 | TGTGCCAGCAGCTTAATGGCTGGGAGCGAGCTTGAGCAGTTCTTC | CASSLMAGSELEQFF
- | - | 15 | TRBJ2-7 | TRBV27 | TGTGCCAGCAGGCGCGAGAGCCTTGGCTCCTACGAGCAGTACTTC | CASRRESLGSYEQYF
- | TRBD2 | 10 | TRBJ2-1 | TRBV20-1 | TGCAGTGCCGGGGGGGCTGAGCAGTTCTTC | CSAGGAEQFF
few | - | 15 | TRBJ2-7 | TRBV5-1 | TGCGCCAGCAGCTTGGCCGCGGGCACCTCCTACGAGCAGTACTTC | CASSLAAGTSYEQYF
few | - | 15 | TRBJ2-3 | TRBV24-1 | TGTGCCACCAGTGAGCCGCAGGTTAGCACAGATACGCAGTATTTT | CATSEPQVSTDTQYF
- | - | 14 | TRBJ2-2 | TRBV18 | TGTGCCAGCTCACCAACCCGACAGACCGGGGAGCTGTTTTTT | CASSPTRQTGELFF
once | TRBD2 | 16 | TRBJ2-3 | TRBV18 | TGTGCCAGCTCACCCCGACTAGCGGGGGTATCAGATACGCAGTATTTT | CASSPRLAGVSDTQYF
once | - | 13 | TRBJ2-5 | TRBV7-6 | TGTGCCAGCAGCTTAGAGGGGCGGAGGGACCAGTACTTC | CASSLEGRRDQYF
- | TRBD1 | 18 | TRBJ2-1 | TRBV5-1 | TGCGCCAGCAGCCCAGGAACCGGGACAGGAGGCTCCTACAATGAGCAGTTCTTC | CASSPGTGTGGSYNEQFF
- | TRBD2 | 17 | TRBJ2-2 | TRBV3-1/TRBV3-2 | TGTGCCAGCAGCCAGGGGTTAGCGGGGGGCCGGCGGCGGGAGCTGTTTTTT | CASSQGLAGGRRRELFF
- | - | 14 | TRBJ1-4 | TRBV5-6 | TGTGCCAGCAGCCGATGGGGGCTGAATGAAAAACTGTTTTTT | CASSRWGLNEKLFF
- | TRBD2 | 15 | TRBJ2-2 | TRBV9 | TGTGCCAGCAGCGTAGACAGCGGGGGGATCGGGGAGCTGTTTTTT | CASSVDSGGIGELFF
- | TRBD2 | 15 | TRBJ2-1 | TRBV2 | TGTGCCAGCAGTGCACAGCGGGGTTCCTACAATGAGCAGTTCTTC | CASSAQRGSYNEQFF
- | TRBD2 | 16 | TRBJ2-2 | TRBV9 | TGTGCCAGCTGCGAAGGAGCGGGGGGTAACACCGGGGAGCTGTTTTTT | CASCEGAGGNTGELFF
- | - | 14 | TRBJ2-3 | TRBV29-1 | TGCAGCGTGCGTCGGGGGGCGGTCACAGATACGCAGTATTTT | CSVRRGAVTDTQYF
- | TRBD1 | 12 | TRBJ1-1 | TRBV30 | TGTGCCTGGAGCCGGGACAGGAATGAAGCTTTCTTT | CAWSRDRNEAFF
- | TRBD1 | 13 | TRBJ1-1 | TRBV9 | TGTGCCAGCAGCAGACAGGGAAACACTGAAGCTTTCTTT | CASSRQGNTEAFF
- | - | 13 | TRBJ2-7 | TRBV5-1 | TGCGCCAGCAGCTTGGATCAGGGGCGGGAGCAGTACTTC | CASSLDQGREQYF
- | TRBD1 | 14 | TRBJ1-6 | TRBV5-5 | TGTGCCAGCAGCTCGGGACAGGGGAGTTCACCCCTCCACTTT | CASSSGQGSSPLHF
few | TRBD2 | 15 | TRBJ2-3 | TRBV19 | TGTGCCAGTAGTCGGCTAGCGGGATATTCAGATACGCAGTATTTT | CASSRLAGYSDTQYF
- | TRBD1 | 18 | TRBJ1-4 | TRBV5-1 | TGCGCCAGCAGCCGTGGACAGGGGCTCTTGTTAACTAATGAAAAACTGTTTTTT | CASSRGQGLLLTNEKLFF
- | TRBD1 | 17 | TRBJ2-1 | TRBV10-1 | TGCGCCAGCAGTGAGTCGATTGCAGGACAGGGGGCGCATGAGCAGTTCTTC | CASSESIAGQGAHEQFF